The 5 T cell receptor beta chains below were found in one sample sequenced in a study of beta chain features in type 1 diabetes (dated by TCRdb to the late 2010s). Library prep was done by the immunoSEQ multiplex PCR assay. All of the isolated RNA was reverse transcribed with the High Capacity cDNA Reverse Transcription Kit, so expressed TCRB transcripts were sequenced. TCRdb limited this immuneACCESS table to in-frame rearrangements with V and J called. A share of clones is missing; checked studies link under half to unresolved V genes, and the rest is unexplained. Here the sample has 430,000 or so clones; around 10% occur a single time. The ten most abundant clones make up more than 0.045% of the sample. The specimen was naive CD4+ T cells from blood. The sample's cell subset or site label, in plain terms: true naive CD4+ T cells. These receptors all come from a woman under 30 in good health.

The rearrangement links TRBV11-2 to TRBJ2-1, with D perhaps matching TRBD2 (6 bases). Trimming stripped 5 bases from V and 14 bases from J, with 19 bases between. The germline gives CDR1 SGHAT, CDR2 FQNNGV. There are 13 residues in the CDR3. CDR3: CASSREFVGGEFF. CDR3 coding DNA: TGTGCCAGCAGCCGAGAATTCGTCGGGGGAGAGTTCTTC.

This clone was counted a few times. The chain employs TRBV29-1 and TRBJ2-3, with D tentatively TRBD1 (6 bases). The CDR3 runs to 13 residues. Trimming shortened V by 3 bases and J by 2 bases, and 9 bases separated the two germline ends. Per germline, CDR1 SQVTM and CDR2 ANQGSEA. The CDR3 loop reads CSVEGAFTDTQYF. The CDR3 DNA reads TGCAGCGTTGAGGGGGCCTTCACAGATACGCAGTATTTT.

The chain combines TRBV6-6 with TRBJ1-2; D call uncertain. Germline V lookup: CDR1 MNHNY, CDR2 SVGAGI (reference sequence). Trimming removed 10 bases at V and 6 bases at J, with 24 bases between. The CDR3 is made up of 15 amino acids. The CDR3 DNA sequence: TGTGCCACCTTTTCCGGGAGAAGTAAAAGGCATGGCTACACCTTC. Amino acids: CATFSGRSKRHGYTF.

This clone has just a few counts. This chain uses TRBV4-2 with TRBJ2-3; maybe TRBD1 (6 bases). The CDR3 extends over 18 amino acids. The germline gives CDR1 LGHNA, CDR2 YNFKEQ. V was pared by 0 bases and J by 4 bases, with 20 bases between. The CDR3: CASSQERVGTLRPDTQYF. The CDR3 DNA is TGTGCCAGCAGCCAAGAGCGGGTCGGGACACTCCGTCCAGATACGCAGTATTTT.

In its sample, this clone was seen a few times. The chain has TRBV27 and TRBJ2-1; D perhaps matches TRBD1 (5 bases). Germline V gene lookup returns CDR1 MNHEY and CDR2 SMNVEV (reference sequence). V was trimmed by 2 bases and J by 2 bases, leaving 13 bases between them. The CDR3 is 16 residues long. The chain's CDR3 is CASSLTGTETYNEQFF. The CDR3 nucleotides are TGTGCCAGCAGTTTAACAGGAACTGAGACCTACAATGAGCAGTTCTTC.